This T cell receptor beta chain derives from a study of T-cell reconstitution after alpha-beta-depleted transplantation in children. Library preparation (for TCRbeta) was performed with unique molecular identifiers. MiXCR, run by TCRdb on the PCR reads, gives a single entry per CDR3 protein. In the table there are approximately 240,000 distinct CDR3 sequences, roughly 11% of which are singletons. Study results and caveats: T-cell counts and diversity at one year post-transplant came mainly from newly produced T cells. Several hundred graft clones that had expanded were reportedly the source of alpha-beta T cells about two months after transplant. Some patients owed their high day-60 TCRbeta diversity to surviving recipient T cells and thymic progenitors.

This clonotype showed up many times. Its target is not known. The junction had 8 bases not matched to a gene; V was cut back by 3 bases and J by 7 bases. The CDR3 is made up of 17 amino acids. The germline V gene encodes CDR1 LNHNV and CDR2 YYDKDF (reference sequence). The sample here was PBMCs, taken before TCRalphabeta/CD19-depleted stem cell transplant. The source is a child less than two years old with acute myeloid leukemia, due to receive a stem cell transplant. The J gene is TRBJ2-1, the V gene TRBV15; 14 nucleotides match TRBD2. CDR3 sequence: CATSRGGTSGSRNEQFF. The CDR3 coding sequence is TGTGCCACCAGCAGGGGCGGGACTAGCGGGAGTAGAAATGAGCAGTTCTTC.